This record covers a single T cell receptor (beta chain). TCRdb's table, derived via immunoSEQ multiplex PCR, lists solely in-frame clones and lacks some. The sample includes roughly 100,000 clones, roughly 84% seen only once; the top ten take over 2%. The record originates from a study of blood T cell repertoires in COVID-19. J gave up 5 bases and V 2 bases, and 6 bases lay outside the gene matches. Germline lookup yields CDR1 MNHEY and CDR2 SVGEGT. The CDR3 covers 15 residues. The chain recombines TRBV6-2 or TRBV6-3 with TRBJ2-5; 9 bases are shared with TRBD1. This receptor was taken from a human donor in a cohort sampled during active COVID-19. The sequenced sample was peripheral blood. CDR3 loop: CASSYGGDRAETQYF. As DNA, the CDR3 is TGTGCCAGCAGTTACGGGGGGGACAGGGCCGAGACCCAGTACTTC.